The clone carrying this T cell receptor (beta chain) was found a few times. Its specificity is not known. The study sequenced cultured CD4+ T cell DNA using the Oncomine TCR Beta short-read assay. A single record per CDR3 protein comes from TCRdb applying MiXCR to the PCR reads. The table includes roughly 14,000 distinct CDR3 sequences, approximately 55% detected once. Treatment: approximately 10-day PBMC culture with coronavirus spike peptide pools or control peptides (ViraFEST assay). IL-2 at roughly 9.2 IU/ml and peptide pools at roughly 10 ug/ml were added to PBMCs cultured at about 2 million per well. Germline CDR1 and CDR2: SGHNT and YYREEE (reference sequence). Trimming left V 4 bases short and J 6 bases short, with 10 bases between. The CDR3 covers 12 residues. These data are taken from a study of vaccination and CD4 T cells after COVID-19. For the study at large: SARS-CoV-2 PCR on nasal swabs had been positive for the convalescent patients; some ten were mild and one was severe.

Study results and caveats: Looking at convalescent patients, a median approximately 86% of reactive clones were present only post-vaccination.

The TCR originated in a human donor who had recovered from COVID-19. The chain uses TRBV5-4 and TRBJ1-2, with D unresolved. This specimen consisted of CD4+ T cells from blood, cultured in vitro, obtained before SARS-CoV-2 vaccination. DNA for the CDR3: TGTGCCAGCAGCCAGGTAGCCGATGGCTACACCTTC. It yields the protein CASSQVADGYTF.